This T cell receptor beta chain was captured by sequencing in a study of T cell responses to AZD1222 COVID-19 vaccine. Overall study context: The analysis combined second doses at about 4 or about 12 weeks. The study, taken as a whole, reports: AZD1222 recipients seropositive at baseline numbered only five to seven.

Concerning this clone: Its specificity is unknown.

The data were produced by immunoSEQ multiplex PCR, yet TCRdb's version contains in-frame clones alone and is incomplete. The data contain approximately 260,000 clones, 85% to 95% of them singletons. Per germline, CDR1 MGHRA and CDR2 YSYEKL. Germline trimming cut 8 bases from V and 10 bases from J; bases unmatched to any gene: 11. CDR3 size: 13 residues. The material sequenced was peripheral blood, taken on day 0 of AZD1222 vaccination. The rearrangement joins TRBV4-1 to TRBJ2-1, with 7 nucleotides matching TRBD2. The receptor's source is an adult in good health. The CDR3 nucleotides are TGCGCCAGCGGGCCTGTAACCGGGGGGGAGCAGTTCTTC. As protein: CASGPVTGGEQFF.